The sequence of this TCR beta chain was determined in a study of spatial heterogeneity in lung cancer. TCR cDNA molecules each carried a unique molecular identifier. TCRdb analysed the 5' RACE reads with MiXCR anew, one entry per CDR3 protein. The profile shows some 2,500 distinct CDR3 sequences, roughly 5.8% of them singletons. This clonotype is labeled as medium-sized. Its specificity is not known. Time point reported: sample taken at primary tumor resection. V lost 5 bases and J lost 4; bases outside the gene matches: 6. This CDR3 has 14 residues. Germline CDR1 is SEHNR and CDR2 is FQNEAQ (reference sequence). Study-level points and caveats: Counts that tracked tumor mutation counts were those of expanded intratumoral alpha and beta TCRs.

The sequences come from lung tumor tissue, collected at surgery. The receptor comes from a male donor with early-stage non-small cell lung cancer. The chain has TRBV7-9 and TRBJ2-5, with 8 bases identical to TRBD1. The CDR3 loop is CASSPSTGVETQYF. The CDR3 bases are TGTGCCAGCAGCCCCTCGACAGGGGTAGAGACCCAGTACTTC.